These 12 T cell receptor beta chains were all obtained from the same sample, sequenced in a study of naive and memory T cell subsets. Two oligonucleotides, mixed equimolar, formed the beta constant-region primer covering TRBC1 and TRBC2. One entry per CDR3 protein results from TCRdb running MiXCR on the UMI-ligation and nested PCR reads. The data show about 90,000 distinct CDR3 sequences, roughly 7.3% seen once. Material: central memory CD4+ T cells from blood. The receptors derive from a human donor in good health.

This clonotype was seen many times. The gene calls are TRBV30 and TRBJ1-6, with D unresolved. The V end lost 3 bases, the J end lost 9 bases, and 6 bases lay between the germline ends. The CDR3 spans 11 residues. Looked up from germline, CDR1 is GTSNPN and CDR2 is SVGIG (reference sequence). Here the CDR3 DNA reads TGTGCCTGGAGAACGGGTTCACCCCTCCACTTT. Its translation: CAWRTGSPLHF. The full variable domain, with the rest looked up from reference TRBV30 and TRBJ1-6, is SQTIHQWPATLVQPVGSPLSLECTVEGTSNPNLYWYRQAAGRGLQLLFYSVGIGQISSEVPQNLSASRPQDRQFILSSKKLLLSDSGFYLCAWRTGSPLHFGNGTRLTVT.

Ten or more counts support this clonotype. The rearrangement uses TRBV6-6 and TRBJ1-5; 12 bases match TRBD1. This CDR3 has 16 residues. Germline CDR1 MNHNY, CDR2 SVGAGI (reference sequence). With 5 bases clipped from V and 6 bases from J, the junction kept 8 bases outside the gene matches. This chain's CDR3 is CASSESGTGGSQPQHF. The CDR3 DNA follows: TGTGCCAGCAGTGAATCCGGGACAGGGGGCTCTCAGCCCCAGCATTTT.

V gene TRBV13 combines with J gene TRBJ2-1; 10 nucleotides align to TRBD1. There are 15 residues in the CDR3. CDR1 is PRHDT, CDR2 FYEKMQ, per germline (reference sequence). The ends lost 6 bases at V and 4 bases at J; junction bases unmatched: 6. The CDR3 sequence is CASRLLGQGYNEQFF. The CDR3 bases are TGTGCCAGCAGGCTCCTGGGACAGGGGTACAATGAGCAGTTCTTC.

In this sample, this clonotype turned up many times. The rearrangement uses TRBV7-2 and TRBJ1-2, with D maybe TRBD1 (5 bases). Between the trimmed V and J ends, which lost 6 bases and 3 bases, there was a span of 23 bases. The germline V gene encodes CDR1 SGHTA and CDR2 FQGNSA. The CDR3 runs 17 residues. The CDR3 nucleotides read TGTGCCAGCAGGGCTTTTGGAGGGGACGGGAAGGACTATGGCTACACCTTC. This translates into CASRAFGGDGKDYGYTF.

In its sample, this clonotype was seen a few times. This chain connects TRBV6-1 to TRBJ2-3; 12 bases are shared with TRBD2. From germline, CDR1 is MNHNS and CDR2 SASEGT. This CDR3 comprises 19 residues. V lost 1 base to trimming and J lost 5 bases; unmatched junction nucleotides: 13. CDR3 loop: CASSEGRGLAGGAIDTQYF. As DNA, the CDR3 is TGTGCCAGCAGTGAAGGTCGGGGGCTAGCGGGGGGGGCCATAGATACGCAGTATTTT.

This clonotype is labeled medium-sized (0.01 to 0.1%). The rearrangement joins TRBV7-2 to TRBJ2-7; the D gene could be TRBD1 or TRBD2 (5 bases each). CDR1 is SGHTA, CDR2 FQGNSA, per germline. The CDR3 loop spans 15 amino acids. Trimming took off 3 bases at V and 1 base at J, with 13 bases between the two ends. Here the CDR3 reads CASSLGTASSYEQYF. The CDR3, as DNA: TGTGCCAGCAGCTTGGGGACGGCCTCTTCCTACGAGCAGTACTTC.

This clonotype was detected ten times or more. V usage is TRBV20-1 and J usage is TRBJ1-5, with D tentatively TRBD1 (5 bases). V dropped 1 base and J dropped 3 bases, with 19 bases sitting between them. Germline V gene data show CDR1 as DFQATT and CDR2 as SNEGSKA (reference sequence). The CDR3 loop spans 17 amino acids. The CDR3: CSARGLTDHGNNQPQHF. In DNA form, the CDR3 reads TGCAGTGCTAGAGGCCTGACAGACCACGGTAACAATCAGCCCCAGCATTTT.

This clonotype has ten or more counts. The chain carries TRBV12-3 or TRBV12-4 and TRBJ1-1, with D maybe TRBD1 (5 bases). The CDR3 contains 17 residues. Trimming took 4 bases from V and 0 from J, leaving 18 bases between them. CDR3 coding DNA: TGTGCCAGCAGTTCGAACCGAGGGGCCCTCATGAACACTGAAGCTTTCTTT. It yields the protein CASSSNRGALMNTEAFF.

V and J are TRBV19 and TRBJ2-7; 8 bases agree with TRBD2. The CDR3 consists of 14 residues. Germline loops: CDR1 LNHDA, CDR2 SQIVND (reference sequence). The trim removed 4 bases at V and 6 bases at J, leaving 8 bases unmatched. CDR3 in DNA: TGTGCCAGTAGTAGCACCGGGACTAGGGGCGAGCAGTACTTC. Its protein is CASSSTGTRGEQYF.

This clonotype was observed many times. The genes are TRBV7-2 and TRBJ1-5, with D unresolved. The CDR3 is made up of 12 amino acids. Germline V gene sequence: CDR1 SGHTA, CDR2 FQGNSA. V was shortened by 5 bases and J by 4 bases, with 6 bases between the two germline ends. In DNA form, the CDR3 reads TGTGCCAGCAGCCGCGGGAATCAGCCCCAGCATTTT. The encoded protein is CASSRGNQPQHF.

This chain links TRBV14 with TRBJ2-2, with unresolved D. CDR3 length: 13 residues. The germline V and J ends were trimmed by 1 base and 6 bases, with 6 bases remaining between them. Germline V lookup: CDR1 SGHDN, CDR2 FVKESK. The DNA for the CDR3 is TGTGCCAGCAGCCAAGTGGGGTCCGGGGAGCTGTTTTTT. As protein: CASSQVGSGELFF.

V gene TRBV28 combines with J gene TRBJ2-3; TRBD2 aligns across 8 bases. The CDR3 sequence is 15 residues long. Germline V gene lookup returns CDR1 MDHEN and CDR2 SYDVKM. With 2 bases clipped from V and 5 bases from J, the junction kept 6 bases outside the gene matches. CDR3 loop: CASSLIGGAQDTQYF. In nucleotides, the CDR3 is TGTGCCAGCAGTTTAATCGGGGGGGCACAAGATACGCAGTATTTT.